This T cell receptor beta chain came from a study of PD-1 blockade in classical Hodgkin lymphoma. Study summary: Treatment was intravenous nivolumab, 3 mg/kg every 2 weeks, until progression. Findings of the study overall: Reports described newly diagnosed patients as having lower baseline TCR diversity than healthy donors.

As for time point: cycle 4 day 1 (C4D1), after six to seven weeks of nivolumab. Relapses following autologous stem cell transplantation were seen in all patients, with brentuximab vedotin exposure varying. Concerning this clone: The antigen remains undetermined.

The CDR3 covers 14 residues. The V and J ends lost 7 bases and 7 bases, in that order; junction bases with no gene match: 10. CDR1 and CDR2 from the germline V gene are LNHDA and SQIVND (reference sequence). The method was immunoSEQ multiplex PCR; TCRdb's version includes in-frame clones alone and lacks a portion of them. The table includes about 46,000 clones, about three quarters detected once. This sequence was found in a human donor with classical Hodgkin lymphoma. The rearrangement uses TRBV19 and TRBJ2-1, with TRBD2 matching over 7 bases. The sequencing used peripheral blood mononuclear cells (PBMCs), collected before the fourth cycle of nivolumab. The CDR3 DNA sequence: TGTGCCAGTACGGGCCTGAGCGGGAAGAATGAGCAGTTCTTC. It yields the protein CASTGLSGKNEQFF.